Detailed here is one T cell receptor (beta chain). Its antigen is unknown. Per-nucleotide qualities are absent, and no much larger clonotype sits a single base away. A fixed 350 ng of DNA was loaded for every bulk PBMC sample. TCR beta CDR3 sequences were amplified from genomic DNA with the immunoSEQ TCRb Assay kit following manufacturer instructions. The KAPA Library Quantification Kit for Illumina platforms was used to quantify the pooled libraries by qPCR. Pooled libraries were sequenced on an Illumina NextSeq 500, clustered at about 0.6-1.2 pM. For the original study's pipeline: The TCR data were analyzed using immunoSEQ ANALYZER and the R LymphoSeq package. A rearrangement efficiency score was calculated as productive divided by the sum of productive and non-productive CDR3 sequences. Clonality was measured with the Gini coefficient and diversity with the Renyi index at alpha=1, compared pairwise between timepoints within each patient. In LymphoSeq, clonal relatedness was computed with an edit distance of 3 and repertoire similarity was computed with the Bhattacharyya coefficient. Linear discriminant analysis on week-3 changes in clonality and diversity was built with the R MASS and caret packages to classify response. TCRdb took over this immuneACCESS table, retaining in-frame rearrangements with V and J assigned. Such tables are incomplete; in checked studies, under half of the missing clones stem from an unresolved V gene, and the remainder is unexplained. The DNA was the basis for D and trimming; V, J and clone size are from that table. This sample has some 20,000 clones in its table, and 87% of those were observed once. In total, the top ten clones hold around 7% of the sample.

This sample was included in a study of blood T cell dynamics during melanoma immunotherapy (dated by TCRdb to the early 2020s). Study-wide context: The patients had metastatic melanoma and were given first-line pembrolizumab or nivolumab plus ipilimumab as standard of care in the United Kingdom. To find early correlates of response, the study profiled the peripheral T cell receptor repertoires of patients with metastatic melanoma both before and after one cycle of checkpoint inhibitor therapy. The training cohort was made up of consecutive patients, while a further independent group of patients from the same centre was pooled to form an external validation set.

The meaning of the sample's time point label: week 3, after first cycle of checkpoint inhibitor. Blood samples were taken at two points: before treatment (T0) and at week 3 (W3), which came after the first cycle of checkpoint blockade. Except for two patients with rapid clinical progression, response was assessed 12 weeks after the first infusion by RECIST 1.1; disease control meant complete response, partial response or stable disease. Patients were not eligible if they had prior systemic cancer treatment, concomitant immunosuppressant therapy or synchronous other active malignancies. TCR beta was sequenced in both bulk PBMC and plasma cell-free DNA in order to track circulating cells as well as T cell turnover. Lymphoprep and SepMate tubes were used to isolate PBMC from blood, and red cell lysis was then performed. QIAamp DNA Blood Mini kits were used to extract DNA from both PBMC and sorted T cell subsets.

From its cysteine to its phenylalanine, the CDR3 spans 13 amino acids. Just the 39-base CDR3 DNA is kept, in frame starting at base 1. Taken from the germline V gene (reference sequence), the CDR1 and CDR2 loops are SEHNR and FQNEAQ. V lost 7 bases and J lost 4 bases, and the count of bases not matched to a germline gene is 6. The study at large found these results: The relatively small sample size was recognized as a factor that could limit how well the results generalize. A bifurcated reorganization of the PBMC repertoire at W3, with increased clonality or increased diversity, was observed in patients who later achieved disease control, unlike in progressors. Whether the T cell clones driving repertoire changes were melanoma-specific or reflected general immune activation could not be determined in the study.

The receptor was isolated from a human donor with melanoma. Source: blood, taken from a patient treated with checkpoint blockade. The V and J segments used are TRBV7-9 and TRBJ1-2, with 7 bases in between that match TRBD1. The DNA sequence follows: TGTGCCAGCACCGGACAGGTTAGCTATGGCTACACCTTC. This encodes CASTGQVSYGYTF.